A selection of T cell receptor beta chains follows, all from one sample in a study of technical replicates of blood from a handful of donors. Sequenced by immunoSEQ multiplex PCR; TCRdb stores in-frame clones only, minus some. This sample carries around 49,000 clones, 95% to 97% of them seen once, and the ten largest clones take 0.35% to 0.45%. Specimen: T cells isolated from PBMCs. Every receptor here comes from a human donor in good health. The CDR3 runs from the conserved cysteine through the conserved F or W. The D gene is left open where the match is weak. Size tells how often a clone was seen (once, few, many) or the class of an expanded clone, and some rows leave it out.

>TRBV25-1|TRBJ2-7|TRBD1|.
TGTGCCAGCAGCCAAACAGGGGTCCACGAGCAGTACTTC
CASSQTGVHEQYF
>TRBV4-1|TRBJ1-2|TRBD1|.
TGCGCCAGCAGCCCACCAACCCCGGGACAGGCTGAAAACTATGGCTACACCTTC
CASSPPTPGQAENYGYTF
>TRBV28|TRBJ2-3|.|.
TGTGCCAGCAGGAGAACAGGTTTTGCTAGCACAGATACGCAGTATTTT
CASRRTGFASTDTQYF
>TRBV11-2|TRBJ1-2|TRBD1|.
TGTGCCAGCAGCTTAGGACAGGGAATCAATGGCTACACCTTC
CASSLGQGINGYTF
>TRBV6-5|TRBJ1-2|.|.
TGTGCCAGCAGTTACTCCGGACAGTTTTATGGCTACACCTTC
CASSYSGQFYGYTF
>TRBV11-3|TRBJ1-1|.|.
TGTGCCAGCAGCTTGGCTACAGGAAAAGCTTTCTTT
CASSLATGKAFF
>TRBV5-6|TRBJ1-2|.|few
TGTGCCAGCAGCTTAGCGGGCTACCCAACTGGCTACACCTTC
CASSLAGYPTGYTF
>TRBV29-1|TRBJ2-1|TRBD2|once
TGCAGCGTTGTAAAGGGACTAGCGAGTGATGAGCAGTTCTTC
CSVVKGLASDEQFF
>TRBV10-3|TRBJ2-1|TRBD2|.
TGTGCCATCACCTCAAAAGCGGGAGATAACAATGAGCAGTTCTTC
CAITSKAGDNNEQFF
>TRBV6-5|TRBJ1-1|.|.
TGTGCCAGCAGTTACTCGATCTGGGGCTCGGACACTGAAGCTTTCTTT
CASSYSIWGSDTEAFF
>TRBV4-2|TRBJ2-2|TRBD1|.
TGTGCCAGCAGCCAAGGGACAGGCACCGGGGAGCTGTTTTTT
CASSQGTGTGELFF
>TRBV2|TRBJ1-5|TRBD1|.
TGTGCCAGCGGGAGAGGACAGGGGGTGCAGCCCCAGCATTTT
CASGRGQGVQPQHF
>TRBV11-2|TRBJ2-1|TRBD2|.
TGTGCCAGCAGCTCGGGACTAGCGGCCTACAATGAGCAGTTCTTC
CASSSGLAAYNEQFF
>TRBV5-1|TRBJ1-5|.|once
TGCGCCAGCAGCTTGGCGGGGGATCAGCCCCAGCATTTT
CASSLAGDQPQHF
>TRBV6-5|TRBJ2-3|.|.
TGTGCCAGCAGTCCGGGATTTAGGACAGATACGCAGTATTTT
CASSPGFRTDTQYF
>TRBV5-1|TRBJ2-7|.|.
TGCGCCAGCAGCTTGGCCTATGGTAGCGGAATATCCTACGAGCAGTACTTC
CASSLAYGSGISYEQYF
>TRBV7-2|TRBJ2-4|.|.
TGTGCCAGCAGCACCTGGGGTAGGGGGAAAAACATTCAGTACTTC
CASSTWGRGKNIQYF
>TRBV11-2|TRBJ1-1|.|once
TGTGCCAGCAGCTTAGAAAGGGGGACTGAAGCTTTCTTT
CASSLERGTEAFF
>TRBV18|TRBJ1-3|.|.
TGTGCCAGCTCACCAGCTTTCGCCAGCTCTGGAAACACCATATATTTT
CASSPAFASSGNTIYF
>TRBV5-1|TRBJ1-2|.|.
TGCGCCAGCAGCCCAGTACCGGGAGAAGTAGGCTACACCTTC
CASSPVPGEVGYTF
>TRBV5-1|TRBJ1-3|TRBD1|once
TGCGCCAGCACAACCGGGACAGGGATTTACTCTGGAAACACCATATATTTT
CASTTGTGIYSGNTIYF
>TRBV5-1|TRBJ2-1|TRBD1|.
TGCGCCAGCTCAGCTTTGGGGCACGGGACAGGGGCTCAAAATGAGCAGTTCTTC
CASSALGHGTGAQNEQFF
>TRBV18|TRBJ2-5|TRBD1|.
TGTGCCAGCTCACCACGGACAGGAATGGAGACCCAGTACTTC
CASSPRTGMETQYF
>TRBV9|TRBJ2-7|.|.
TGTGCCAGCAGCGTAGATCCGGGAGAGCTTTACGAGCAGTACTTC
CASSVDPGELYEQYF
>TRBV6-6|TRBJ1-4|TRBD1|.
TGTGCCAGCAGTAGGACAGGGCACTATGAAAAACTGTTTTTT
CASSRTGHYEKLFF
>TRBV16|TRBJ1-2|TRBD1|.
TGTGCCAGCAGCCCCGGGACAGGGTACTATGGCTACACCTTC
CASSPGTGYYGYTF
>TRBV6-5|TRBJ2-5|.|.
TGTGCCAGCAGTTTCATGTCCCAAGAGACCCAGTACTTC
CASSFMSQETQYF
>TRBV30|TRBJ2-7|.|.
TGTGCCTGGAGTGGAGGTTACGAGCAGTACTTC
CAWSGGYEQYF
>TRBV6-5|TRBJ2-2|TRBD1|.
TGTGCCAGCAGTTACTGGACAGGGCCCGCCGGGGAGCTGTTTTTT
CASSYWTGPAGELFF
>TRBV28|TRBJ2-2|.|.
TGTGCCAGCGGGGGGGGGACAAACACCGGGGAGCTGTTTTTT
CASGGGTNTGELFF
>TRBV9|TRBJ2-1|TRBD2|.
TGTGCCAGCAGCGTAAGGCTAGCGGGAGTTGAGCAGTTCTTC
CASSVRLAGVEQFF
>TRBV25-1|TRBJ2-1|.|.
TGTGCCAGCAGTGACGTCGGCAATGAGCAGTTCTTC
CASSDVGNEQFF
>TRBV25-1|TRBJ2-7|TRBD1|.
TGTGCCAGCAGTAATGCAGGGGGATTCACCTACGAGCAGTACTTC
CASSNAGGFTYEQYF
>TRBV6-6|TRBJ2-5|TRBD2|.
TGTGCCAGCAGTTACTCGGTAGCGGGAGAGGAAGAGACCCAGTACTTC
CASSYSVAGEEETQYF
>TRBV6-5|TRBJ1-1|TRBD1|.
TGTGCCAGCAGTCCCGGGACAGGGGGGACTGAAGCTTTCTTT
CASSPGTGGTEAFF
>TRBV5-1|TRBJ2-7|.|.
TGCGCCAGCAGCTTGGTAGGACATTTGAACTACGAGCAGTACTTC
CASSLVGHLNYEQYF
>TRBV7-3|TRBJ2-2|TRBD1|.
TGTGCCAGCAGCTTAAGAGGGACAGCCAACACCGGGGAGCTGTTTTTT
CASSLRGTANTGELFF
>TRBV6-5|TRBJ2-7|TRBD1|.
TGTGCCACCTCAGGACAGGGGAGCTCCTACGAGCAGTACTTC
CATSGQGSSYEQYF
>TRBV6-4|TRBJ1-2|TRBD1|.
TGTGCCAGCAGTGACTCACGACAGGGGGGCTACACCTTC
CASSDSRQGGYTF